The sequence of this T cell receptor beta chain was determined in a study of blood T cell repertoires in COVID-19. Overall study context: Samples of COVID-19 (acute and convalescent) were obtained from the United States, Italy and Spain. PBMCs, B-cell-depleted T cells, or T cells provided the cDNA or gDNA that made up the material.

Sequencing used immunoSEQ multiplex PCR; TCRdb keeps in-frame clones, though not all of them. The sample consists of around 67,000 clones, roughly 89% of them appearing once. Germline assignment: CDR1 SGHAT and CDR2 FQNNGV. V lost 3 bases to trimming and J lost 3 bases, with 18 bases between them. The CDR3 contains 16 residues. Material for sequencing was peripheral blood. This clonotype originated in a human donor in a cohort sampled during active COVID-19. The chain is built from TRBV11-2 and TRBJ2-7, with a weak D call TRBD1 (6 bases). The CDR3 DNA follows: TGTGCCAGCAGCTTGGCCCCAACAGGGTCCCGCTACGAGCAGTACTTC. Translating it yields CASSLAPTGSRYEQYF.